This is a list of T cell receptor beta chains from one sample in a study of siplizumab effects on memory and regulatory T cells. The assay was immunoSEQ multiplex PCR, and TCRdb's table has in-frame clones only and misses some. Here the sample spans over 100,000 clones, roughly 94% being singletons. Sequencing was done on a sample of Tregs sorted from blood. These receptors all stem from a human donor in good health. Both conserved end residues are trimmed from each CDR3. A D gene is named only where the DNA matches it firmly.

j_call: TRBJ1-6; d_call: -; v_call: TRBV6-5; cdr3_aa: ASSYSGTNYNSPLH
j_call: TRBJ2-3; d_call: -; v_call: TRBV6-5; cdr3_aa: ASSYGRSTQY
j_call: TRBJ2-7; d_call: -; v_call: TRBV7-9; cdr3_aa: ASSLSVDQVYEQY
j_call: TRBJ1-2; d_call: -; v_call: TRBV21-1; cdr3_aa: ASSLTGGADGYT
j_call: TRBJ2-3; d_call: -; v_call: TRBV7-9; cdr3_aa: ASSALDSGTDTQY
j_call: TRBJ2-1; d_call: TRBD1; v_call: TRBV6-5; cdr3_aa: ASKRDRSYNEQF
j_call: TRBJ2-1; d_call: -; v_call: TRBV30; cdr3_aa: AWRAPWGNEQF
j_call: TRBJ1-1; d_call: -; v_call: TRBV21-1; cdr3_aa: ALTEGGGRNTEAF
j_call: TRBJ1-5; d_call: -; v_call: TRBV7-2; cdr3_aa: ASSLPPGVPGLNQPQH
j_call: TRBJ1-6; d_call: -; v_call: TRBV1; cdr3_aa: TSSRGGKGNSPLH
j_call: TRBJ1-2; d_call: -; v_call: TRBV7-9; cdr3_aa: ASSSLTVTYGYT
j_call: TRBJ1-1; d_call: -; v_call: TRBV6-1; cdr3_aa: ASSTSGLAEAF
j_call: TRBJ2-2; d_call: TRBD1; v_call: TRBV7-9; cdr3_aa: ASSSALQGRGELF
j_call: TRBJ2-2; d_call: TRBD2; v_call: TRBV19; cdr3_aa: ASRRLAPTGELF
j_call: TRBJ1-2; d_call: TRBD1; v_call: TRBV7-9; cdr3_aa: ASSFRDRVYGYT
j_call: TRBJ1-2; d_call: TRBD1; v_call: TRBV7-9; cdr3_aa: ASSRQGANYGYT
j_call: TRBJ2-1; d_call: TRBD1; v_call: TRBV5-1; cdr3_aa: ASITGTGGWNEQF
j_call: TRBJ2-1; d_call: TRBD2; v_call: TRBV15; cdr3_aa: ATYAAGGPWNEQF
j_call: TRBJ2-3; d_call: -; v_call: TRBV27; cdr3_aa: ASSLMGYADTQY
j_call: TRBJ1-2; d_call: -; v_call: TRBV11-2; cdr3_aa: ASSRAPRTEIYYGYT
j_call: TRBJ2-1; d_call: TRBD2; v_call: TRBV11-2; cdr3_aa: ASKMSGGQVNEQF
j_call: TRBJ1-4; d_call: -; v_call: TRBV18; cdr3_aa: ASSPGEYGEKLF